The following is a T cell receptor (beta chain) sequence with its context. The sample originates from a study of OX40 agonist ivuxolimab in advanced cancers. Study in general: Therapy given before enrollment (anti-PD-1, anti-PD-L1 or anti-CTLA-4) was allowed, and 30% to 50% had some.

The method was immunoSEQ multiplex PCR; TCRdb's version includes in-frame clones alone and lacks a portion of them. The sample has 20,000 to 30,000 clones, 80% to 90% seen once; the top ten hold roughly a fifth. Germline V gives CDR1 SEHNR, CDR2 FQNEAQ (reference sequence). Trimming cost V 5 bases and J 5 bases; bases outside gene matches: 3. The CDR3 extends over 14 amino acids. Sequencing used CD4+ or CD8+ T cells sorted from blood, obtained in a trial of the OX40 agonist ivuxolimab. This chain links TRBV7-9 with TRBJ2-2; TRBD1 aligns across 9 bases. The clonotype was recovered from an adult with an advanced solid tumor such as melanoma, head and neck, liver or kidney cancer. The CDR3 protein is CASSTDRGTGELFF. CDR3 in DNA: TGTGCCAGCAGCACGGACAGGGGTACCGGGGAGCTGTTTTTT.